This TCR beta chain was sequenced during a study of T-cell memory formation after mild COVID-19. Study background: Largely donor-specific sequence clusters came from a couple of donors.

TCRdb reprocessed the 5' RACE reads with MiXCR, giving one entry per CDR3 protein. Among fewer than 650,000 distinct CDR3 sequences listed, about 20% were seen once. About this clonotype itself: Antigen: not known.

In germline, CDR1 is LGHDT, CDR2 YNNKEL (reference sequence). J gave up 2 bases and V 0 bases, and 6 bases lay outside the gene matches. The CDR3 sequence is 16 residues long. Study-level points and caveats: What remained unconfirmed was the SARS-CoV-2 specificity of second-wave clones peaking on day 37.

The sequencing input was PBMCs or a T cell subset sorted from them (not recorded which). The chain has TRBV3-1 and TRBJ1-2; 7 bases are a match to TRBD1. The clonotype was recovered from an adult woman who had mild COVID-19 (a few samples of this study predate the infection). Cell type and time point are not known. The chain's CDR3 is CASSQEGGQRNYGYTF. The CDR3 DNA follows: TGTGCCAGCAGCCAAGAAGGGGGACAGAGAAACTATGGCTACACCTTC.